This entry features one T cell receptor (beta chain) sequence. Looked up from germline, CDR1 is MNHEY and CDR2 is SMNVEV (reference sequence). The length of the CDR3 is 14 residues. V shed 6 bases, J shed 5 bases, and the junction held 10 bases outside the gene matches. This record comes from a study of shared clonotypes between healthy human individuals. Terminally differentiated effector memory CD45RA+ cells were excluded from the naive CD8 cells, which were CD45RO-negative and positively selected for CCR7. The repertoire was sequenced with immunoSEQ multiplex PCR; TCRdb's copy has only in-frame clones and lacks some. Of about 800,000 clones listed, roughly 96% are singletons.

Sequencing input: naive CD8+ T cells sorted from blood. The TCR comes from a young man in good health. V and J are TRBV27 and TRBJ2-7; TRBD1 agrees at 7 bases. The DNA of the CDR3 is TGTGCCAGCAGCTCAAACGACAGGGCCAACGAGCAGTACTTC. This codes for CASSSNDRANEQYF.